These 15 T cell receptor beta chains came from one sample sequenced in a study of shared clonotypes between healthy human individuals (dated by TCRdb to 2019 to 2021). Library construction relied on the immunoSEQ multiplex PCR assay. Not all clones reach the TCRdb copy of this immuneACCESS table, which keeps in-frame sequences only. Checked studies attribute under half of the gap to unresolved V genes and leave the rest unexplained. The sample records around 500,000 clones, roughly 83% of which are singletons. Of the sample, approximately 13% falls within the top ten clones. The sequencing sample was made of PBMCs. The receptors here all came from a woman aged 40 to 50 in good health. Some clones in this sample may be carry-over from other donors' samples.

CDR3 bases: TGTGCCAGCAGCCGCCAAAGGGGCGGGAGCTTTAGCACAGATACGCAGTATTTT. Encoded protein: CASSRQRGGSFSTDTQYF. This rearrangement joins TRBV7-9 to TRBJ2-3; 7 bases align to TRBD2. V lost 5 bases to trimming and J lost 0 bases; unmatched junction nucleotides: 14. Looked up from germline, CDR1 is SEHNR and CDR2 is FQNEAQ (reference sequence). The CDR3 length is 18 residues.

The chain recombines TRBV7-8 with TRBJ1-1; TRBD1 might be the D (6 bases). V shed 5 bases and J shed 4 bases, with 14 bases lying between them. The length of the CDR3 is 14 residues. Germline V gene data show CDR1 as SGHVS and CDR2 as FQNEAQ. CDR3 nucleotides: TGTGCCAGCAGCCGGACCCGGGGGGCCACTGAAGCTTTCTTT. Translating gives CASSRTRGATEAFF. Combining the CDR3 with reference TRBV7-8 and TRBJ1-1 gives the whole variable domain GAGVSQSPRYKVAKRGQDVALRCDPISGHVSLFWYQQALGQGPEFLTYFQNEAQLDKSGLPSDRFFAERPEGSVSTLKIQRTQQEDSAVYLCASSRTRGATEAFFGQGTRLTVV.

The rearrangement joins TRBV5-1 to TRBJ2-5; a weak D match, TRBD2 (5 bases). Trimming took 7 bases from V and 2 from J, leaving 18 bases between them. Germline V CDR1 and CDR2: SGHRS, YFSETQ. This CDR3 spans 15 amino acids. The CDR3 coding sequence is TGCGCCAGCGCCCCCGGCGCTTCGGGGCAAGAGACCCAGTACTTC. Translated: CASAPGASGQETQYF.

The rearrangement uses TRBV4-1 and TRBJ2-5; 8 nucleotides line up with TRBD2. Germline V CDR1 and CDR2: MGHRA, YSYEKL. CDR3 length: 14 amino acids. J was trimmed by 5 bases and V by 5 bases; bases with no gene match: 7. CDR3 DNA: TGCGCCAGCAGCAAGCGGGAGAAGGTGGAGACCCAGTACTTC. Amino acid sequence: CASSKREKVETQYF.

This clone was seen a few times. The chain combines TRBV20-1 with TRBJ2-7; no reliable D call. This CDR3 has 11 amino acids. V lost 5 bases and J lost 2, with 7 bases in between. Germline loops: CDR1 DFQATT, CDR2 SNEGSKA (reference sequence). For the CDR3, the DNA is TGCAGTGCTCCTATAGCCTACGAGCAGTACTTC. Translating it yields CSAPIAYEQYF.

The J gene is TRBJ2-3, the V gene TRBV5-1, with D possibly matching TRBD2 (5 bases). Germline V CDR1 and CDR2: SGHRS, YFSETQ. The V end was cut by 4 bases, the J end by 4 bases, with 13 bases between. The CDR3 is 14 amino acids. The CDR3 DNA reads TGCGCCAGCAGCAGCGGACTTCGGGCAGATACGCAGTATTTT. Encoded protein: CASSSGLRADTQYF.

This rearrangement joins TRBV5-6 to TRBJ1-1; D is possibly TRBD1 (5 bases). The CDR3 extends over 14 amino acids. V lost 0 bases to trimming and J lost 1 base, with 7 bases between them. CDR1 SGHDT and CDR2 YYEEEE come from the germline V gene. CDR3 coding DNA: TGTGCCAGCAGCTTGGGGGGACCGAACACTGAAGCTTTCTTT. Translating it yields CASSLGGPNTEAFF.

The table lists this clone with many counts. Other DNA sequences of this sample code for an identical CDR3. The chain uses TRBV28 and TRBJ1-4; D ambiguous. Trimming stripped 3 bases from V and 6 bases from J, with 2 bases between. The CDR3 has 11 residues. Germline loops: CDR1 MDHEN, CDR2 SYDVKM. CDR3 residues: CASSLDEKLFF. The CDR3 DNA follows: TGTGCCAGCAGTTTGGATGAAAAACTGTTTTTT. Looking up the rest from reference TRBV28 and TRBJ1-4 gives the full variable domain: DVKVTQSSRYLVKRTGEKVFLECVQDMDHENMFWYRQDPGLGLRLIYFSYDVKMKEKGDIPEGYSVSREKKERFSLILESASTNQTSMYLCASSLDEKLFFGSGTQLSVL.

The chain recombines TRBV7-3 with TRBJ2-2; 8 bases line up with TRBD2. The CDR3 runs to 13 residues. Unmatched junction bases numbered 1, after V lost 5 bases and J lost 5 bases. Germline CDR1 SGHTA, CDR2 FQGTGA. The CDR3 loop is CASSGTRTGELFF. The CDR3 nucleotides are TGTGCCAGCAGCGGGACTAGAACCGGGGAGCTGTTTTTT.

This sequence joins TRBV28 and TRBJ2-7, with TRBD1 matching 9 bases. This CDR3 is built from 14 residues. Germline CDR1 and CDR2: MDHEN and SYDVKM. The J segment lost 6 bases and the V segment lost 5 bases, leaving 8 bases of the junction unmatched. The CDR3 sequence: CASSTGTGKSEQYF. The CDR3 region has the DNA TGTGCCAGCAGTACCGGGACAGGGAAATCCGAGCAGTACTTC.

The chain employs TRBV5-1 and TRBJ2-5, with D maybe TRBD2 (6 bases). The CDR3 extends over 14 amino acids. With 0 bases removed from V and 4 bases from J, the gap between germline ends came to 10 bases. The germline V gene encodes CDR1 SGHRS and CDR2 YFSETQ. For the CDR3, the DNA is TGCGCCAGCAGCTTGGCGGGGGACGGAGAGACCCAGTACTTC. This encodes CASSLAGDGETQYF.

This clone was counted between two and nine times. This chain joins TRBV6-4 and TRBJ2-4; no clear D gene. Germline V gene sequence: CDR1 MRHNA, CDR2 SNTAGT. The CDR3 extends over 16 amino acids. V lost 1 base and J 0 bases, leaving 10 bases between the germline ends. CDR3 sequence (DNA): TGTGCCAGCAGTGACTGCCTCCTATTAGCCAAAAACATTCAGTACTTC. This translates into CASSDCLLLAKNIQYF.

The chain links TRBV6-5 to TRBJ1-2; 7 bases fit TRBD1. The junction had 13 bases not matched to a gene; V was cut back by 7 bases and J by 8 bases. CDR3 length equals 14 residues. The germline V gene has CDR1 MNHEY and CDR2 SVGAGI. In DNA form, the CDR3 reads TGTGCCAGCACCCAGGGCGGCAGGGGGGGCGGCTACACCTTC. Translated: CASTQGGRGGGYTF.

V is TRBV15 and J is TRBJ2-2; 7 nucleotides agree with TRBD1. With V trimmed by 5 bases and J by 6 bases, 6 bases remained unmatched. The CDR3 has 14 amino acids. Germline lookup yields CDR1 LNHNV and CDR2 YYDKDF (reference sequence). The CDR3 is CATSPMRGPGELFF. CDR3 nucleotides: TGTGCCACCAGCCCTATGAGGGGGCCCGGGGAGCTGTTTTTT.

This chain uses TRBV4-2 with TRBJ2-7; a possible D gene is TRBD2 (7 bases). This CDR3 is 16 amino acids long. V was clipped by 5 bases and J by 4 bases, with 21 bases between them. Germline V CDR1 and CDR2: LGHNA, YNFKEQ. CDR3 residues: CASSGGSEGEGYEQYF. The CDR3 bases are TGTGCCAGCAGCGGAGGGTCTGAGGGGGAGGGATACGAGCAGTACTTC.